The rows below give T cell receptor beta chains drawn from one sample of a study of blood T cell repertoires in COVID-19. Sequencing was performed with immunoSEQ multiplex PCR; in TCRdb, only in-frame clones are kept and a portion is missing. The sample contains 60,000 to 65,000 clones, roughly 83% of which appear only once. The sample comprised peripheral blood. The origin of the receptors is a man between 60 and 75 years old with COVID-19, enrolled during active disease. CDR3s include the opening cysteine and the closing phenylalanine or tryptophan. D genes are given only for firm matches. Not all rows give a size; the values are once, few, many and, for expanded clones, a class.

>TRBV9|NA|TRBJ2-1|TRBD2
CASSVGVGTSGSSYNEQFF
TGTGCCAGCAGCGTAGGGGTAGGGACTAGCGGGAGTTCCTACAATGAGCAGTTCTTC
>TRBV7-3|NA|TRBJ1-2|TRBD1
CASSYMNTGEGYGYTF
TGTGCCAGCAGCTACATGAATACAGGGGAAGGCTATGGCTACACCTTC
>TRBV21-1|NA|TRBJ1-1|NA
CASSAPTGEVYTEAFF
TGTGCCAGCAGCGCCCCGACAGGGGAAGTTTACACTGAAGCTTTCTTT
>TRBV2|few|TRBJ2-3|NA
CASSEEGVEGDTQYF
TGTGCCAGCAGTGAAGAAGGCGTGGAGGGAGATACGCAGTATTTT
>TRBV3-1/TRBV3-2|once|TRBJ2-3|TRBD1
CASSQTGARTDTQYF
TGTGCCAGCAGCCAAACAGGGGCGAGGACAGATACGCAGTATTTT
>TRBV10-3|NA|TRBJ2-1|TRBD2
CAIRAGLADYNEQFF
TGTGCCATCAGAGCGGGACTAGCGGATTACAATGAGCAGTTCTTC
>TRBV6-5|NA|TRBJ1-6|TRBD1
CASSYAGTAYNSPLHF
TGTGCCAGCAGTTACGCCGGGACAGCTTATAATTCACCCCTCCACTTT
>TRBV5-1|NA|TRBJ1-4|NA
CASSLNSETNEKLFF
TGCGCCAGCAGCTTGAATTCGGAGACTAATGAAAAACTGTTTTTT
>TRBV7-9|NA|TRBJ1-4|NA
CASTGQTNEKLFF
TGTGCCAGCACCGGGCAGACTAATGAAAAACTGTTTTTT
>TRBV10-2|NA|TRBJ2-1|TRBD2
CASSEIRGGAGLNEQFF
TGCGCCAGCAGTGAAATCCGCGGGGGGGCCGGTTTAAATGAGCAGTTCTTC
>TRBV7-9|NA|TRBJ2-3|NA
CASSLSVGGTDTQYF
TGTGCCAGCAGCTTATCCGTAGGGGGCACAGATACGCAGTATTTT
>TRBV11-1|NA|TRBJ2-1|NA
CASSLATYNEQFF
TGTGCCAGCAGCTTAGCCACCTACAATGAGCAGTTCTTC
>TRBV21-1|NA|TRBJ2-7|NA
CASRSPGQEHYEQYF
TGTGCCAGCAGATCCCCGGGACAGGAACACTACGAGCAGTACTTC
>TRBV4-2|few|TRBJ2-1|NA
CASSQDLALTGNEQFF
TGTGCCAGCAGCCAAGATTTAGCCCTAACTGGCAATGAGCAGTTCTTC
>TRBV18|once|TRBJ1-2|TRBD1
CASSLGQETYGYTF
TGTGCCAGCTCACTTGGACAGGAGACCTATGGCTACACCTTC